The next 3 T cell receptor beta chains were all read from a single sample in a study of T-cell memory formation after mild COVID-19. One entry per CDR3 protein results from TCRdb running MiXCR on the 5' RACE reads. The repertoire holds about 560,000 distinct CDR3 sequences, with about 22% as singletons. The sequencing input was PBMCs or a T cell subset sorted from them (not recorded which). The source is an adult woman who had mild COVID-19 (a few samples of this study predate the infection). Cell type and time point are not known.

The rearrangement joins TRBV18 to TRBJ2-5, with unresolved D. This CDR3 is built from 14 residues. Germline values: CDR1 KGHSH, CDR2 LQKENI. The germline V and J ends were trimmed by 4 bases and 7 bases, with 16 bases remaining between them. In DNA, the CDR3 is TGTGCCAGCTCACTTCGGGCCGAAGTTGGGACCCAGTACTTC. Translated, it gives CASSLRAEVGTQYF.

J is TRBJ1-3 and V is TRBV24-1; a weak D match, TRBD1 (5 bases). Germline values: CDR1 KGHDR, CDR2 SFDVKD. Trimming left V 4 bases short and J 2 bases short, with 11 bases between. The CDR3 runs to 15 residues. CDR3 coding DNA: TGTGCCACCAGTGACCCAGGGACGGCTGGAAACACCATATATTTT. The encoded protein is CATSDPGTAGNTIYF.

V and J are TRBV9 and TRBJ2-2, with D tentatively TRBD1 (6 bases). Looked up from germline, CDR1 is SGDLS and CDR2 is YYNGEE. The CDR3 contains 14 residues. With 7 bases removed from V and 7 bases from J, the gap between germline ends came to 17 bases. DNA for the CDR3: TGTGCCAGCGGGGATGACAGGCGGTACGGGGAGCTGTTTTTT. The encoded protein is CASGDDRRYGELFF.